The T cell receptor (beta chain) under discussion was sequenced for a study of OX40 agonist ivuxolimab in advanced cancers. This table comes from immunoSEQ multiplex PCR, and its TCRdb copy is limited to in-frame clones, with some not included. The data show roughly 60,000 clones, about 85% seen once. The CDR3 contains 11 residues. V dropped 1 base and J dropped 4 bases, with 5 bases sitting between them. Germline V lookup: CDR1 DFQATT, CDR2 SNEGSKA (reference sequence). Here the sequenced sample was CD4+ or CD8+ T cells sorted from blood, taken in a trial of the OX40 agonist ivuxolimab. This TCR derives from an adult with an advanced solid tumor such as melanoma, head and neck, liver or kidney cancer. The chain links TRBV20-1 to TRBJ2-7, with no clear D. In DNA form, the CDR3 reads TGCAGTGCTAGAGTAGGTTACGAGCAGTACTTC. Translation gives CSARVGYEQYF.